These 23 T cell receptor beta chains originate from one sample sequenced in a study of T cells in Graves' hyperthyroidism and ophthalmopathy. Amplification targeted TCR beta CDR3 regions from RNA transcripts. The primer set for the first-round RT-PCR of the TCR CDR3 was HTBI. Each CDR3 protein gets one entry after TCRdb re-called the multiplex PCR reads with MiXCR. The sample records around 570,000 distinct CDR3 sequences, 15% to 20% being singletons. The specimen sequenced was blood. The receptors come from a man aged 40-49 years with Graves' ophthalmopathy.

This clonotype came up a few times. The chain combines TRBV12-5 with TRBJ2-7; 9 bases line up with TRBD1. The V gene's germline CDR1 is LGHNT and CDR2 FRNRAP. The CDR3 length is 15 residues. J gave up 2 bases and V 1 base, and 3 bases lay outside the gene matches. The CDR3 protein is CASGLAGTGTYEQYF. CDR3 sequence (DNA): TGTGCTAGTGGTTTGGCCGGGACAGGGACCTACGAGCAGTACTTC.

The DNA of the CDR3 is TGTGCCAGTAGTCTCACAGCGTACCAAGAGACCCAGTACTTC. It specifies CASSLTAYQETQYF. The J gene is TRBJ2-5, the V gene TRBV19; no reliable D call. The germline V gene has CDR1 LNHDA and CDR2 SQIVND (reference sequence). The CDR3 runs to 14 residues. V was clipped by 5 bases and J by 0 bases, with 10 bases between them.

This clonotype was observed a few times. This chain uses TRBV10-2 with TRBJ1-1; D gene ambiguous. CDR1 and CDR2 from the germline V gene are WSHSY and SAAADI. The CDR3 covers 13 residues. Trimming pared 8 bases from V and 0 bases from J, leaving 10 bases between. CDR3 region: CASGPGMNTEAFF. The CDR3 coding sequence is TGCGCCAGCGGTCCAGGAATGAACACTGAAGCTTTCTTT.

As DNA, the CDR3 is TGCAGTGCCTTCGGACTAGCGGGAGCGTACGAGCAGTACTTC. The encoded protein is CSAFGLAGAYEQYF. The chain has TRBV20-1 and TRBJ2-7; 13 bases are a match to TRBD2. V trimming: 6 bases; J trimming: 4 bases; junction bases outside the gene matches: 6. The germline V gene has CDR1 DFQATT and CDR2 SNEGSKA (reference sequence). This CDR3 is built from 14 residues.

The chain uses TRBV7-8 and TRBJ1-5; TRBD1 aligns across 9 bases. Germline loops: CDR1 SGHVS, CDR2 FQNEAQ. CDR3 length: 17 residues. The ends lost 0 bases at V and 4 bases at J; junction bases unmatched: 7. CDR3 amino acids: CASSLARGQGENQPQHF. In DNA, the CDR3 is TGTGCCAGCAGCTTAGCACGGGGACAGGGAGAGAATCAGCCCCAGCATTTT.

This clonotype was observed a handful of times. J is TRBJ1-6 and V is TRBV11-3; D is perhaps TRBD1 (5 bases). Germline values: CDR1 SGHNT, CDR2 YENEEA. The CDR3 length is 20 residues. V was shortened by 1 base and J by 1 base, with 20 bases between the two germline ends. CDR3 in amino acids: CASSLGKGRRSKSYNSPLHF. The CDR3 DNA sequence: TGTGCCAGCAGCTTAGGGAAGGGGCGCAGAAGTAAGTCCTATAATTCACCCCTCCACTTT.

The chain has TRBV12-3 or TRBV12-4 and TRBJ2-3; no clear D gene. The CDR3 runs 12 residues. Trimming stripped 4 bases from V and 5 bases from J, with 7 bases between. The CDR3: CASSSFRDTQYF. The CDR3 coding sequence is TGTGCCAGCAGTTCCTTTAGAGATACGCAGTATTTT.

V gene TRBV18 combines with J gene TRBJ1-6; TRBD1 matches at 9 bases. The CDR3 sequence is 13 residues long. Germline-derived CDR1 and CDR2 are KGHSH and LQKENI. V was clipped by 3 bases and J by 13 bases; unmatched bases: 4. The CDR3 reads CASSPGQGVPLHF. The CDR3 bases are TGTGCCAGCTCACCGGGACAGGGAGTTCCCCTCCACTTT.

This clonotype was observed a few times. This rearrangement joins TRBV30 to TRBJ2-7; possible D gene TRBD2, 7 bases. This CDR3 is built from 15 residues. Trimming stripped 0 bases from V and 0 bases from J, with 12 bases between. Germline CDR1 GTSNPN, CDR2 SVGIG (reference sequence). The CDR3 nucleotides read TGTGCCTGGAGTGTTAGGGGGGGAAGCTCCTACGAGCAGTACTTC. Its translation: CAWSVRGGSSYEQYF.

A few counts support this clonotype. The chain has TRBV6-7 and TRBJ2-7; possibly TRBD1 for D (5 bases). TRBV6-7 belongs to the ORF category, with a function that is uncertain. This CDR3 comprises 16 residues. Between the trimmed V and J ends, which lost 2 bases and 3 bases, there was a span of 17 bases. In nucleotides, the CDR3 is TGTGCCAGCAGTTACGTAGGGGCCTTTAGGCTCTACGAGCAGTACTTC. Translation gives CASSYVGAFRLYEQYF.

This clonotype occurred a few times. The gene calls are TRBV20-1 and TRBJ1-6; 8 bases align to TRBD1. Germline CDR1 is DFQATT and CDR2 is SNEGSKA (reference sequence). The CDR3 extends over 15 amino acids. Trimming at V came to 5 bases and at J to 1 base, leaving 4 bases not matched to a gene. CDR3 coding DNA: TGCAGTGCTCCCCGACAGGGGTCCTATAATTCACCCCTCCACTTT. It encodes CSAPRQGSYNSPLHF.

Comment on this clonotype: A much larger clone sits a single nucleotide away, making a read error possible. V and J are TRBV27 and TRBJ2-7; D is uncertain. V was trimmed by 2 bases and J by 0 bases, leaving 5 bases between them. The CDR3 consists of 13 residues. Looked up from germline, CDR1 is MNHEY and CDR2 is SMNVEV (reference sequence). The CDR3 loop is CASSLPYSYEQYF. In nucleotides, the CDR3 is TGTGCCAGCAGTTTACCCTACTCCTACGAGCAGTACTTC.

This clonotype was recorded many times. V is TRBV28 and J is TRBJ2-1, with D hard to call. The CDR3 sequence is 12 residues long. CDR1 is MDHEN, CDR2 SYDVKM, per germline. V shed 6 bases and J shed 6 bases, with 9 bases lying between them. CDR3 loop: CASSPLGNEQFF. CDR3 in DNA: TGTGCCAGCAGCCCCCTAGGCAATGAGCAGTTCTTC.

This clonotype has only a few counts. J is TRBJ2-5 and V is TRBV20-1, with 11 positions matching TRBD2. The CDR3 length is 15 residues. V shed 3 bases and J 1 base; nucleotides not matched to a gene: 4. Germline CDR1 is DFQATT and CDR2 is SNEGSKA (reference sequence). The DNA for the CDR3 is TGCAGTGCTAGTGGACTAGCGGGCTTCCAAGAGACCCAGTACTTC. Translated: CSASGLAGFQETQYF.

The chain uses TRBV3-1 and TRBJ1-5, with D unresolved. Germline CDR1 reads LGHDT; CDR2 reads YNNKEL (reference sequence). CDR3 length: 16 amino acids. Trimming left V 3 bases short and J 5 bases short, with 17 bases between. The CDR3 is CASSHLGGSDYQPQHF. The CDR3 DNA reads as TGTGCCAGCAGCCACCTCGGAGGGTCGGACTATCAGCCCCAGCATTTT.

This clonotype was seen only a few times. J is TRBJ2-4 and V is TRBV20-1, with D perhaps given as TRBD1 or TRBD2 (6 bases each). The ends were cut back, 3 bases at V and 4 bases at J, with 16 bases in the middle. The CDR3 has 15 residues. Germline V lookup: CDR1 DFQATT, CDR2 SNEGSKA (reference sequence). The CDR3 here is CSASLPTGGKNIQYF. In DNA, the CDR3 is TGCAGTGCTAGTTTACCGACAGGAGGGAAAAACATTCAGTACTTC.

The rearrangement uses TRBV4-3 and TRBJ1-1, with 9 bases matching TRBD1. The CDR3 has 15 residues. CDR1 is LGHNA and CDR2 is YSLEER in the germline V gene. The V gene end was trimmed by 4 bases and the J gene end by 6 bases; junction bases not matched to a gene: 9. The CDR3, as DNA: TGCGCCAGCAGCCGCCTGACAGGGGGGATCTCTGAAGCTTTCTTT. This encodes CASSRLTGGISEAFF.

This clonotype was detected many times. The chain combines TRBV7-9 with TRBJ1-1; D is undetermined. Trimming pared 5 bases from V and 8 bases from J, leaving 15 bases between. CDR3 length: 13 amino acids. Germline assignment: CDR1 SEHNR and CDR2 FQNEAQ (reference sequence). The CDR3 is CASSPQMGREAFF. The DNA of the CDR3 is TGTGCCAGCAGCCCACAGATGGGAAGGGAAGCTTTCTTT. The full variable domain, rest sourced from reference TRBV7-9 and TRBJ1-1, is DTGVSQNPRHKITKRGQNVTFRCDPISEHNRLYWYRQTLGQGPEFLTYFQNEAQLEKSRLLSDRFSAERPKGSFSTLEIQRTEQGDSAMYLCASSPQMGREAFFGQGTRLTVV.

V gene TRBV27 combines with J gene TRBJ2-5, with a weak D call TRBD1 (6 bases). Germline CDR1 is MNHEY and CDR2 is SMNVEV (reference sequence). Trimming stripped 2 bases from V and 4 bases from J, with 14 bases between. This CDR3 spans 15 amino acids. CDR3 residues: CASSLGLGARETQYF. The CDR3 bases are TGTGCCAGCAGTTTAGGTCTGGGGGCGAGAGAGACCCAGTACTTC.

The CDR3 DNA is TGTGCCAGCAGCTTAGTGGCAGGGACCCGCTCCTACGAGCAGTACTTC. Translating gives CASSLVAGTRSYEQYF. The J gene is TRBJ2-7, the V gene TRBV7-9, with D perhaps given as TRBD1 or TRBD2 (5 bases each). CDR1 SEHNR and CDR2 FQNEAQ come from the germline V gene (reference sequence). This CDR3 is built from 16 residues. Deletions cut 1 base from V and 0 bases from J, with 13 bases between.

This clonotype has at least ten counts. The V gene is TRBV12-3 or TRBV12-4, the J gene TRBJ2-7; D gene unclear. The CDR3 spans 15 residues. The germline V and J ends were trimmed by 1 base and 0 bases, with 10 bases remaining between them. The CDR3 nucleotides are TGTGCCAGCAGTTTAGGACTGCCGAGCTCCTACGAGCAGTACTTC. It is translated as CASSLGLPSSYEQYF.

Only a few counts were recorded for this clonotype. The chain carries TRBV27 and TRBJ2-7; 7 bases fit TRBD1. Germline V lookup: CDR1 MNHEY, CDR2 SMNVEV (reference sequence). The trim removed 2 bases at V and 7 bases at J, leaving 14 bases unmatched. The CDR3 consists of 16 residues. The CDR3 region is CASSLGWGQPSEEQYF. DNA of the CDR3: TGTGCCAGCAGTTTAGGGTGGGGACAGCCGAGTGAGGAGCAGTACTTC.

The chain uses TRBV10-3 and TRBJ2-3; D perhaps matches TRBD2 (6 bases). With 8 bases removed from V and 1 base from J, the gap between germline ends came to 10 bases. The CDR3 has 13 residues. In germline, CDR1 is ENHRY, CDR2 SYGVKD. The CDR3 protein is CAICGEGTDTQYF. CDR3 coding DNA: TGTGCCATCTGCGGGGAGGGCACAGATACGCAGTATTTT.